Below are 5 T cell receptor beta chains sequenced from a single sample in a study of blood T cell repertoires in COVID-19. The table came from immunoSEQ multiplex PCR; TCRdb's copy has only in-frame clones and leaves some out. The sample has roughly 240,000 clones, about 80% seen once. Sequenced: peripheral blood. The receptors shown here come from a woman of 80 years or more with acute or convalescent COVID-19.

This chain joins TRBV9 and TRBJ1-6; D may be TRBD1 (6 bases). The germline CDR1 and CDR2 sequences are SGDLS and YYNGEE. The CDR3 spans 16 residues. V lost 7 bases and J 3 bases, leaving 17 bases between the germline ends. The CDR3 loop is CASSASGGLYNSPLHF. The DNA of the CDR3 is TGTGCCAGCTCAGCGTCGGGGGGGCTCTATAATTCACCCCTCCACTTT.

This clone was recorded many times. CDR3 residues: CASSIGGRAINEQFF. DNA for the CDR3: TGTGCCAGTAGTATAGGAGGGAGGGCCATCAATGAGCAGTTCTTC. The rearrangement joins TRBV19 to TRBJ2-1; 7 nucleotides agree with TRBD2. Germline V CDR1 and CDR2: LNHDA, SQIVND (reference sequence). The trim removed 1 base at V and 6 bases at J, leaving 6 bases unmatched. The CDR3 covers 15 residues.

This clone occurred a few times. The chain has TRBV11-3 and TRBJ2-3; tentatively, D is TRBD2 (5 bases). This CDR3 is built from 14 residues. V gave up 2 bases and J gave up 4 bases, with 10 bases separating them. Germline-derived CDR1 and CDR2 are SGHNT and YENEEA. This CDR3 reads CASSLHRGADTQYF. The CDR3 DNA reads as TGTGCCAGCAGCTTACATCGGGGTGCAGATACGCAGTATTTT. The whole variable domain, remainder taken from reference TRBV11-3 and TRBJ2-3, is EAGVVQSPRYKIIEKKQPVAFWCNPISGHNTLYWYLQNLGQGPELLIRYENEEAVDDSQLPKDRFSAERLKGVDSTLKIQPAELGDSAVYLCASSLHRGADTQYFGPGTRLTVL.

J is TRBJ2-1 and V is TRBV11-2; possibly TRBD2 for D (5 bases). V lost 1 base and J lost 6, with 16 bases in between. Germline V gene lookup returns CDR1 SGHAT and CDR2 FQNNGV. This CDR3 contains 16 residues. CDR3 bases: TGTGCCAGCAGCTTAGCCCTTGGAGGCAGTACCAATGAGCAGTTCTTC. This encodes CASSLALGGSTNEQFF. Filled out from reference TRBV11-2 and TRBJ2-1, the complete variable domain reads EAGVAQSPRYKIIEKRQSVAFWCNPISGHATLYWYQQILGQGPKLLIQFQNNGVVDDSQLPKDRFSAERLKGVDSTLKIQPAKLEDSAVYLCASSLALGGSTNEQFFGPGTRLTVL.

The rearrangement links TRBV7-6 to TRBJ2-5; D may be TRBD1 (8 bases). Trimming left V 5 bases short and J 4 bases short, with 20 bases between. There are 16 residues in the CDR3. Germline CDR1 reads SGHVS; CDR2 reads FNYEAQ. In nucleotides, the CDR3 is TGTGCCAGCAGCAACAGACAGGGGAGGGGGGGAGAGACCCAGTACTTC. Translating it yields CASSNRQGRGGETQYF. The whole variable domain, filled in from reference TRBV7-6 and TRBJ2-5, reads GAGVSQSPRYKVTKRGQDVALRCDPISGHVSLYWYRQALGQGPEFLTYFNYEAQQDKSGLPNDRFSAERPEGSISTLTIQRTEQRDSAMYRCASSNRQGRGGETQYFGPGTRLLVL.